Below, one T cell receptor beta chain is given with its context. Its antigen is unknown. No much larger clone is present one base from it, and per-base qualities are unavailable. The data belong to a study of Graves' ophthalmopathy and Graves' hyperthyroidism listed by TCRdb under 2018. Some background on the complete study: Peripheral blood was collected at initial diagnosis, before any treatment. TCR beta repertoire signatures were used to distinguish Graves' ophthalmopathy from Graves' hyperthyroidism and to predict progression to ophthalmopathy. In total, approximately 130 blood samples were TCR-sequenced: fewer than 50 ophthalmopathy, some 80 hyperthyroidism and about 17 hyperthyroidism-to-ophthalmopathy patients. A discovery set of 100 patients (43 ophthalmopathy, approximately 58 stable hyperthyroidism) was enrolled to explore V-J signatures distinguishing ophthalmopathy from hyperthyroidism. The independent validation cohort included 18 to 20 hyperthyroidism patients plus 17 patients who later progressed from hyperthyroidism to ophthalmopathy. T-cell repertoires of thyroid tissue and blood were compared in more than 5 hyperthyroidism patients. Following sample collection, hyperthyroidism patients were given methimazole at a starting dose of 30 mg daily, and ophthalmopathy patients were given high-dose intravenous methylprednisolone. The 90 or so discovery patients were randomly split 7:3 into training and test sets. On the study overall, not on this receptor specifically: In validation, the model predicted ophthalmopathy progression with about 64% sensitivity and approximately 72% specificity; approximately 12 predicted patients were CT-confirmed with GO in a median of approximately six months. Ophthalmopathy was separated from stable hyperthyroidism by the 13-signature model with 85% to 90% sensitivity and 81% to 83% specificity in cross-validation and with 80%/75% in the test set. No statistical method was used to predetermine the sample size, and group allocation was not hidden from the investigators. Most expanded thyroid clonotypes with a frequency above 0.001 also appeared in blood, which suggests that blood repertoires may reflect the immune response in the thyroid.

Hyperthyroidism was defined as stable when no progression to ophthalmopathy occurred within 18 months of follow-up. Hyperthyroidism patients were newly diagnosed, were aged 18 to 65 years, and had a disease duration under 2 months. Patients with other autoimmune diseases, uncontrolled infections, pregnancy or lactation were excluded. Diagnosis was based on clinical symptoms, serum thyroxine, TRAb, thyroid ultrasound and orbital computed tomography. Using Ficoll-Paque density gradient centrifugation, PBMCs were isolated from about 9.2 ml of fresh peripheral blood. Trizol reagent was used to extract the total RNA, and its quality was then checked on an Agilent 2100 Bioanalyzer. The CDR3 runs 12 residues from the cysteine to the phenylalanine. The only DNA kept is the CDR3, 36 bases in frame from the first base. CDR1 GTSNPN and CDR2 SVGIG are derived from the germline V gene (reference sequence). The germline V and J ends show losses of 3 bases and 6 bases respectively, and no gene match explains 4 bases of the junction.

For repertoire sequencing, the TCR beta CDR3 regions were amplified from RNA transcripts. The first round of RT-PCR was done with HTBI primers and the Qiagen OneStep RT-PCR kit, and was followed by a second round of multiplex PCR, then size selection and purification. Libraries were sequenced on an Illumina HiSeq2000 using paired-end 100 bp reads. Per the authors' processing: Reads were processed with SOAPnuke, discarding reads with adapters, uncalled bases, mean Phred below 15, or no exact constant-primer or identifier match. COPE v1.2.5 was used to merge the high-quality paired reads. Unique nucleotide sequences were defined as clonotypes and aligned to IMGT TRB V, D and J references using MiTCR v1.1. Analysis was restricted to V-J combinations with a frequency above 0.0001, which covered approximately 99% of repertoires. For each V-J combination, a TCR clonal expansion and chaos score was defined as F50 clonal expansion divided by the chaos observed in the TCRdist matrix. Welch's t-statistics and random forest were used to narrow the features down to 10 to 15 V-J combinations, which were then fed into a naive Bayes classifier. The Morisita-Horn index was used to measure how similar the thyroid and blood repertoires were. TCRdb handled the public reads itself, with Q25 trimming in fastp and clone calling in MiXCR, and kept productive beta chains. Entries that share a CDR3 protein sequence are merged under the most common genes and DNA. What appears here as the V and J calls and clone size reflects TCRdb's work, not the paper's. The sample table holds over 500,000 distinct CDR3 sequences, of which about a fifth were seen once. The top ten hold approximately 7% of the sample.

This chain joins TRBV30 to TRBJ1-2, and TRBD1 aligns with 7 junction nucleotides. The specimen sequenced was peripheral blood. This clonotype was obtained from a woman between 18 and 29 years old with stable Graves' hyperthyroidism. Some clones in this sample may be carry-over from other donors' samples. Donor details come from another sample of the same person, matched by shared clones. The DNA sequence is as follows: TGTGCCTGGAGCCACGGGACAGATGGCTACACCTTC. This translates into CAWSHGTDGYTF.